The next 23 T cell receptor beta chains were all read from a single sample in a study of shared clonotypes between healthy human individuals. Repertoires were generated with immunoSEQ multiplex PCR, while TCRdb's copy carries only in-frame clones and drops some. The profile shows 400,000 or so clones, roughly 96% of them singletons. Sequencing used memory CD8+ T cells sorted from blood. The subset is: CD45RO+ cells pooled with CCR7-negative TemRA cells. The source is a man aged 30 to 39 in good health.

CDR3: CATNIGGRDNEQFF. The CDR3 DNA reads TGTGCCACCAATATTGGCGGGAGGGACAATGAGCAGTTCTTC. The V and J genes are TRBV7-9 and TRBJ2-1; 9 bases fit TRBD2. The trim removed 10 bases at V and 5 bases at J, leaving 9 bases unmatched. This CDR3 comprises 14 residues. CDR1 and CDR2 from the germline V gene are SEHNR and FQNEAQ (reference sequence).

The V gene is TRBV28, the J gene TRBJ2-1; 10 bases match TRBD2. The CDR3 is 15 residues long. Germline CDR1 reads MDHEN; CDR2 reads SYDVKM. The V segment lost 2 bases and the J segment 10 bases; nucleotides outside the gene matches: 8. The CDR3 sequence: CASSLPIGLADEQFF. The CDR3 DNA sequence: TGTGCCAGCAGTTTACCTATTGGACTAGCGGACGAGCAGTTCTTC.

The V and J genes are TRBV5-1 and TRBJ2-7; D is perhaps TRBD2 (6 bases). Trimming took 4 bases from V and 5 from J, leaving 13 bases between them. The CDR3 is 13 residues long. Germline assignment: CDR1 SGHRS and CDR2 YFSETQ. CDR3: CASSRYQRDEQYF. DNA of the CDR3: TGCGCCAGCAGCCGATACCAGCGGGACGAGCAGTACTTC.

V and J are TRBV5-6 and TRBJ1-3; D may be TRBD1 (5 bases). Germline V gives CDR1 SGHDT, CDR2 YYEEEE. Trimming stripped 0 bases from V and 0 bases from J, with 7 bases between. The CDR3 is made up of 15 amino acids. The CDR3 DNA follows: TGTGCCAGCAGCTTGGCTGGGGGCTCTGGAAACACCATATATTTT. It specifies CASSLAGGSGNTIYF. The complete variable domain, with remaining parts taken from reference TRBV5-6 and TRBJ1-3, reads DAGVTQSPTHLIKTRGQQVTLRCSPKSGHDTVSWYQQALGQGPQFIFQYYEEEERQRGNFPDRFSGHQFPNYSSELNVNALLLGDSALYLCASSLAGGSGNTIYFGEGSWLTVV.

This clone was counted once. V is TRBV7-8 and J is TRBJ1-3, with a weak D call TRBD1 (5 bases). V dropped 2 bases and J dropped 4 bases, with 21 bases sitting between them. CDR3 length: 18 residues. Germline V gene lookup returns CDR1 SGHVS and CDR2 FQNEAQ. The CDR3 region has the DNA TGTGCCAGCAGCTTAATCGTACCGGGCAGGGAGGGAGGAAACACCATATATTTT. It specifies CASSLIVPGREGGNTIYF.

The chain joins TRBV5-1 to TRBJ2-3, with a tentative D call TRBD1 (6 bases). V was clipped by 3 bases and J by 1 base, with 12 bases between them. The CDR3 covers 15 residues. CDR1 and CDR2 (germline): SGHRS, YFSETQ. The CDR3 sequence: CASSSPRGRTDTQYF. The CDR3 nucleotides read TGCGCCAGCAGCTCACCCAGGGGCCGCACAGATACGCAGTATTTT.

This chain links TRBV7-9 with TRBJ2-2, with 10 bases aligning to TRBD2. V was pared by 4 bases and J by 5 bases, with 4 bases of the junction left unmatched. In germline, CDR1 is SEHNR, CDR2 FQNEAQ (reference sequence). This CDR3 has 15 amino acids. CDR3 amino acids: CASSYMTSGTGELFF. CDR3 in DNA: TGTGCCAGCAGCTATATGACTAGCGGGACCGGGGAGCTGTTTTTT.

The chain carries TRBV27 and TRBJ1-2; D is uncertain. The V gene's germline CDR1 is MNHEY and CDR2 SMNVEV (reference sequence). The CDR3 runs 14 residues. Trimming left V 6 bases short and J 0 bases short, with 11 bases between. CDR3 in amino acids: CASRPGLANYGYTF. CDR3 DNA sequence: TGTGCCAGCAGACCGGGGTTAGCTAACTATGGCTACACCTTC.

J is TRBJ1-1 and V is TRBV6-6, with 8 bases identical to TRBD1. The V and J ends lost 6 bases and 8 bases, in that order; junction bases with no gene match: 5. Germline lookup yields CDR1 MNHNY and CDR2 SVGAGI (reference sequence). The CDR3 contains 12 residues. CDR3 DNA: TGTGCCAGCAGCCCCGACAGGGGAGAAGCTTTCTTT. Its translation: CASSPDRGEAFF.

This sequence joins TRBV10-2 and TRBJ2-6; 10 bases are a match to TRBD2. The CDR3 is 16 amino acids. Per the germline V gene, CDR1 is WSHSY and CDR2 is SAAADI. V lost 10 bases and J lost 2; bases outside the gene matches: 8. The CDR3 here is CATPEREGAGANVLTF. Here the CDR3 DNA reads TGCGCCACCCCAGAGCGGGAGGGCGCTGGGGCCAACGTCCTGACTTTC.

The gene calls are TRBV10-3 and TRBJ2-7, with 10 bases lining up with TRBD2. CDR3 length: 12 amino acids. V dropped 7 bases and J dropped 6; count of bases not matched to a gene: 3. Germline V gene sequence: CDR1 ENHRY, CDR2 SYGVKD. This chain's CDR3 is CAITSGSTEQYF. The CDR3 DNA is TGTGCCATCACTAGCGGGAGTACCGAGCAGTACTTC.

The chain links TRBV15 to TRBJ2-3; D gene uncertain. Trimming removed 0 bases at V and 6 bases at J, with 7 bases between. The length of the CDR3 is 13 residues. In germline, CDR1 is LNHNV, CDR2 YYDKDF (reference sequence). The CDR3 coding sequence is TGTGCCACCAGCAGAGATATTCAGGATACGCAGTATTTT. Amino acids: CATSRDIQDTQYF.

The sample holds one count of this clone. The chain links TRBV5-4 to TRBJ2-7; possible D gene TRBD2, 6 bases. Germline CDR1 SGHNT, CDR2 YYREEE (reference sequence). V was clipped by 2 bases and J by 2 bases, with 11 bases between them. The CDR3 extends over 14 amino acids. Here the CDR3 DNA reads TGTGCCAGCAGCTTACGGTCGGGGGCCTACGAGCAGTACTTC. This encodes CASSLRSGAYEQYF.

The chain recombines TRBV28 with TRBJ1-4; unclear D gene. V dropped 6 bases and J dropped 7 bases, with 15 bases sitting between them. Germline CDR1 is MDHEN and CDR2 is SYDVKM. There are 14 residues in the CDR3. The CDR3 reads CASSPPTPGEKLFF. The CDR3 region has the DNA TGTGCCAGCAGCCCTCCGACACCTGGTGAAAAACTGTTTTTT.

The chain uses TRBV11-2 and TRBJ2-2; D perhaps matches TRBD1 (5 bases). V lost 4 bases and J lost 1, with 7 bases in between. Per the germline V gene, CDR1 is SGHAT and CDR2 is FQNNGV. This CDR3 has 14 residues. CDR3 loop: CASSSTENTGELFF. The CDR3 coding sequence is TGTGCCAGCAGCTCGACAGAGAACACCGGGGAGCTGTTTTTT.

About this clone: One junction end does not reproduce the germline sequence, and a read error may be involved. The J gene is TRBJ1-2, the V gene TRBV20-1; D gene ambiguous. CDR3 length: 11 amino acids. Germline CDR1 is DFQATT and CDR2 is SNEGSKA (reference sequence). The CDR3 is CSLQTFREQRF. The DNA of the CDR3 is TGCAGCTTACAAACATTCCGGGAGCAGAGATTC.

The genes are TRBV19 and TRBJ1-5, with TRBD1 matching over 8 bases. The CDR3 consists of 15 residues. CDR1 and CDR2 from the germline V gene are LNHDA and SQIVND (reference sequence). The trim removed 6 bases at V and 5 bases at J, leaving 9 bases unmatched. CDR3 bases: TGTGCCAGTAGCCCGACAGGGGTGACTTATCAGCCCCAGCATTTT. Translating gives CASSPTGVTYQPQHF. The complete variable domain, with remaining parts taken from reference TRBV19 and TRBJ1-5, reads DGGITQSPKYLFRKEGQNVTLSCEQNLNHDAMYWYRQDPGQGLRLIYYSQIVNDFQKGDIAEGYSVSREKKESFPLTVTSAQKNPTAFYLCASSPTGVTYQPQHFGDGTRLSIL.

The genes are TRBV27 and TRBJ2-3, with no clear D. Germline CDR1 and CDR2: MNHEY and SMNVEV (reference sequence). V was trimmed by 2 bases and J by 2 bases, leaving 20 bases between them. CDR3 length: 18 residues. The CDR3 protein is CASSLRDGVLLNTDTQYF. Written as DNA, the CDR3 is TGTGCCAGCAGTTTAAGAGACGGCGTACTACTTAACACAGATACGCAGTATTTT.

The J gene is TRBJ1-2, the V gene TRBV27; D is undetermined. CDR1 and CDR2 from the germline V gene are MNHEY and SMNVEV (reference sequence). CDR3 length: 16 amino acids. V was shortened by 2 bases and J by 2 bases, with 15 bases between the two germline ends. The CDR3 region is CASSLVPGGSNYGYTF. The CDR3, as DNA: TGTGCCAGCAGTTTAGTACCAGGCGGCTCCAACTATGGCTACACCTTC.

On this clone itself: Other DNA sequences in this sample translate to the same CDR3. V gene TRBV19 combines with J gene TRBJ2-1; D is ambiguous. Trimming took off 5 bases at V and 4 bases at J, with 3 bases between the two ends. CDR1 is LNHDA, CDR2 SQIVND, per germline (reference sequence). The CDR3 spans 11 residues. CDR3 nucleotides: TGTGCCAGTAGTTTTTACAATGAGCAGTTCTTC. This encodes CASSFYNEQFF.

This clone showed up just once. The chain has TRBV5-8 and TRBJ1-4; D uncertain. V dropped 0 bases and J dropped 3 bases, with 9 bases sitting between them. The CDR3 spans 15 residues. Germline CDR1 and CDR2: SGHTS and YDEGEE. This CDR3 is CASSLEYSANEKLFF. CDR3 DNA sequence: TGTGCCAGCAGCTTGGAGTACAGTGCTAATGAAAAACTGTTTTTT.

The rearrangement joins TRBV2 to TRBJ2-1; D gene uncertain. V was shortened by 7 bases and J by 4 bases, with 8 bases between the two germline ends. CDR1 is SNHLY and CDR2 is FYNNEI in the germline V gene. The CDR3 covers 12 residues. The CDR3, as DNA: TGTGCCAGCAAGGCCGATTACAATGAGCAGTTCTTC. Its protein product is CASKADYNEQFF.

The chain couples TRBV18 to TRBJ2-7; tentative D call: TRBD2 (6 bases). V shed 3 bases and J shed 0 bases, with 21 bases lying between them. The CDR3 runs to 18 residues. From germline, CDR1 is KGHSH and CDR2 LQKENI. CDR3 amino acids: CASSPLYIGDSPSYEQYF. CDR3 coding DNA: TGTGCCAGCTCACCGTTGTATATAGGGGACTCCCCCTCCTACGAGCAGTACTTC.